Each of the 2 T cell receptor beta chains below was sequenced from the same sample in a study of blood T cell repertoires in COVID-19. Method: immunoSEQ multiplex PCR; TCRdb's copy keeps in-frame clones and lacks some. The data show over 200,000 clones, with 84% seen just once and about 1.8% held by the top ten. The source material was PBMCs or T cells enriched from blood (not recorded which). Every receptor here comes from a man aged 55 to 70 who had recovered from COVID-19.

The chain uses TRBV7-9 and TRBJ1-3; 8 bases agree with TRBD1. The CDR3 is 16 amino acids. Germline CDR1 SEHNR, CDR2 FQNEAQ (reference sequence). Trimming at V came to 5 bases and at J to 2 bases, leaving 8 bases not matched to a gene. The CDR3 spells CASSRSSTGAGNTIYF. CDR3 in DNA: TGTGCCAGCAGCCGTAGCTCGACAGGGGCTGGAAACACCATATATTTT. Variable domain in full (rest from reference TRBV7-9 and TRBJ1-3): DTGVSQNPRHKITKRGQNVTFRCDPISEHNRLYWYRQTLGQGPEFLTYFQNEAQLEKSRLLSDRFSAERPKGSFSTLEIQRTEQGDSAMYLCASSRSSTGAGNTIYFGEGSWLTVV.

The CDR3 DNA is TGTGCCAGCAGCCCCCCCCGCGGGGCCTTGAACACTGAAGCTTTCTTT. This sequence encodes CASSPPRGALNTEAFF. The rearrangement uses TRBV11-1 and TRBJ1-1; D might be TRBD1 (5 bases). The CDR3 covers 16 residues. Trimming shortened V by 5 bases and J by 0 bases, and 16 bases separated the two germline ends. CDR1 and CDR2 from the germline V gene are SGHAT and FQDESV (reference sequence).